This TCR beta chain came from a study of human T cells and chemical hapten exposure. Across the whole study: Patients' scalps got diphenylcyclopropenone weekly throughout the approximately 22-week study. Per-sample TCR yield variation was attributed mainly to small pooled library volume differences.

MiXCR, run by TCRdb on the RACE reads, gives a single entry per CDR3 protein. The table has around 50,000 distinct CDR3 sequences, about a tenth seen once. The CDR3 is 15 amino acids. Germline trimming cut 3 bases from V and 5 bases from J; bases unmatched to any gene: 8. Germline CDR1 and CDR2: SGDLS and YYNGEE. Study-level findings and limits: Significantly greater numbers of large CDR3 similarity clusters came from expanded TCRs than from controls.

To note about this clonotype: Its matching antigen is unknown.

Time point in this sample: patch test 2, 6 weeks after DPC sensitization. Treatment described: therapeutic diphenylcyclopropenone sensitization with weekly scalp DPC. The receptor's source is a woman between 50 and 59 years old with alopecia areata. Some clones in this sample may be carry-over from other donors' samples. Source: whole blood, taken in connection with sensitization to the hapten diphenylcyclopropenone (DPC). The V gene is TRBV9, the J gene TRBJ2-3; 8 nucleotides match TRBD2. This chain's CDR3 is CASSGTGTRVDTQYF. The CDR3 DNA reads as TGTGCCAGCAGCGGTACCGGGACTAGGGTAGATACGCAGTATTTT.